Each of the 12 T cell receptor beta chains below was sequenced from the same sample in a study of spatial heterogeneity in lung cancer. TCRdb re-called the 5' RACE reads with MiXCR, one entry per CDR3 protein. The data contain more than 85,000 distinct CDR3 sequences, around 9% of them singletons. Noted time point: sample taken at primary tumor resection. Researchers sequenced whole RNA taken from tumor, nontumor lung or frozen PBMC without sorting. Here the sequenced sample was PBMCs, taken at surgery. The receptors shown here come from a male donor with early-stage non-small cell lung cancer.

The chain couples TRBV5-1 to TRBJ2-2; possibly TRBD1 for D (6 bases). The V gene's germline CDR1 is SGHRS and CDR2 YFSETQ. The CDR3 covers 15 residues. Trimming shortened V by 4 bases and J by 1 base, and 11 bases separated the two germline ends. Here the CDR3 reads CASSRTVQNTGELFF. CDR3 DNA sequence: TGCGCCAGCAGCCGGACAGTTCAGAACACCGGGGAGCTGTTTTTT.

A remark on this clonotype: A read error may explain this, as a much larger clone is one base away. V usage is TRBV20-1 and J usage is TRBJ2-3; 15 bases align to TRBD2. Germline trimming cut 8 bases from V and 4 bases from J; bases unmatched to any gene: 7. This CDR3 is 15 amino acids long. CDR1 is DFQATT, CDR2 SNEGSKA, per germline (reference sequence). The CDR3 region is CSTSGTSGRPDTQYF. CDR3 coding DNA: TGCAGTACTTCCGGGACTAGCGGGAGGCCAGATACGCAGTATTTT.

This clonotype was detected ten times or more. The rearrangement links TRBV29-1 to TRBJ2-3; D tentatively fits TRBD1 or TRBD2 (6 bases each). Germline CDR1 and CDR2: SQVTM and ANQGSEA. The CDR3 totals 15 residues. Trimming took off 1 base at V and 2 bases at J, with 13 bases between the two ends. This CDR3 reads CSVEVNGGITDTQYF. For the CDR3, the DNA is TGCAGCGTTGAAGTTAACGGGGGCATCACAGATACGCAGTATTTT.

This clonotype was observed a few times. The V and J genes are TRBV15 and TRBJ2-3; D not certain. With 8 bases removed from V and 4 bases from J, the gap between germline ends came to 10 bases. The CDR3 consists of 12 residues. Germline V gene lookup returns CDR1 LNHNV and CDR2 YYDKDF (reference sequence). This CDR3 reads CATGVGSDTQYF. The CDR3 DNA follows: TGTGCCACCGGGGTGGGGTCAGATACGCAGTATTTT.

In this sample, this clonotype turned up many times. The CDR3 DNA follows: TGCAGTGCTAGAGCCCCCCAGGGATGGACTTTCTTT. It is translated as CSARAPQGWTFF. The chain carries TRBV20-1 and TRBJ1-1; tentatively, D is TRBD1 (5 bases). Germline V gene data show CDR1 as DFQATT and CDR2 as SNEGSKA (reference sequence). The CDR3 totals 12 residues. V was trimmed by 1 base and J by 12 bases, leaving 15 bases between them.

This chain joins TRBV3-1 and TRBJ1-1, with a tentative D call TRBD1 (5 bases). This CDR3 comprises 14 residues. Trimming cost V 1 base and J 3 bases, with 9 bases left between them. Germline loops: CDR1 LGHDT, CDR2 YNNKEL (reference sequence). CDR3: CASSQAGPHTEAFF. The DNA of the CDR3 is TGTGCCAGCAGCCAAGCAGGGCCCCACACTGAAGCTTTCTTT.

This clonotype was recorded a few times. This chain links TRBV28 with TRBJ1-1; D is possibly TRBD1 (5 bases). V was cut by 6 bases and J by 1 base, with 18 bases left in between. The CDR3 loop spans 16 amino acids. Germline V gene sequence: CDR1 MDHEN, CDR2 SYDVKM. CDR3 coding DNA: TGTGCCAGCAGCCCACCGGGACTGCCTCCGAACACTGAAGCTTTCTTT. Translated, it gives CASSPPGLPPNTEAFF.

The rearrangement links TRBV6-2 or TRBV6-3 to TRBJ2-7; unclear D gene. Deletions cut 8 bases from V and 0 bases from J, with 8 bases between. The CDR3 loop spans 12 amino acids. The germline V gene has CDR1 MNHEY and CDR2 SVGEGT. Here the CDR3 reads CASRESSYEQYF. The CDR3 DNA reads as TGTGCCAGCCGAGAAAGCTCCTACGAGCAGTACTTC.

This clonotype was observed at least ten times. The V call is TRBV24-1, the J call TRBJ2-7; D is undetermined. The V end was cut by 0 bases, the J end by 2 bases, with 16 bases between. Germline assignment: CDR1 KGHDR and CDR2 SFDVKD. The CDR3 runs to 17 residues. The CDR3 DNA reads TGTGCCACCAGTGATTTGCCCGGACCCCTCCTAACCTACGAGCAGTACTTC. Its protein product is CATSDLPGPLLTYEQYF.

The J gene is TRBJ1-2, the V gene TRBV7-9; D perhaps matches TRBD1 (5 bases). The germline V and J ends were trimmed by 6 bases and 7 bases, with 15 bases remaining between them. The CDR3 is 13 residues long. Germline CDR1 reads SEHNR; CDR2 reads FQNEAQ (reference sequence). The CDR3 DNA is TGTGCCAGCAGTCGGCAGGGCGGAGCTGGCTACACCTTC. Protein product: CASSRQGGAGYTF.

The V gene is TRBV12-3 or TRBV12-4, the J gene TRBJ1-1, with 10 bases fitting TRBD1. V dropped 6 bases and J dropped 6; count of bases not matched to a gene: 7. This CDR3 has 14 residues. The CDR3 spells CASRQLTGGSEAFF. CDR3 DNA: TGTGCCAGCAGGCAATTGACAGGGGGCTCTGAAGCTTTCTTT.

This clonotype was counted ten times or more. The chain is built from TRBV18 and TRBJ1-1; 7 positions agree with TRBD1. Germline V lookup: CDR1 KGHSH, CDR2 LQKENI. The ends lost 1 base at V and 4 bases at J; junction bases unmatched: 3. This CDR3 is built from 14 residues. The chain's CDR3 is CASSPRAGGTEAFF. CDR3 sequence (DNA): TGTGCCAGCTCACCACGGGCAGGGGGCACTGAAGCTTTCTTT.